Below, one T cell receptor beta chain is given with its context. Antigen: not known. Profiling relied on immunoSEQ multiplex PCR, and the TCRdb table lists in-frame clones only, not all of them. The sample records 80,000 or so clones, about nine tenths being singletons. The data stem from a study of T cell responses to AZD1222 COVID-19 vaccine. Study-wide results and limits: Close to half of spike-specific TCRs reportedly recognize unmutated variant regions.

Here the sequenced sample was peripheral blood, taken 28 days after the second AZD1222 dose. This TCR was sampled from an adult who received the AZD1222 COVID-19 vaccine.

The CDR3 region has the DNA TGTGCCAGCGGGACTTTTCCGAACACTGAAGCTTTCTTT. Encoded protein: CASGTFPNTEAFF. The chain uses TRBV7-2 and TRBJ1-1, with D perhaps TRBD1 (5 bases). Germline CDR1 is SGHTA and CDR2 is FQGNSA. Trimming cost V 8 bases and J 1 base, with 11 bases left between them. The CDR3 consists of 13 residues.